Listed here are 28 T cell receptor beta chains from one sample, sequenced in a study of blood T cell repertoires in COVID-19. Generated by immunoSEQ multiplex PCR, the TCRdb table keeps only in-frame clones and is missing some. Of around 200,000 clones in the sample, 80% to 90% are singletons; the top ten hold 4.5% to 5%. Sequencing was carried out using peripheral blood. These TCRs come from an elderly woman with acute or convalescent COVID-19.

The V gene is TRBV30, the J gene TRBJ2-4; 13 positions agree with TRBD2. CDR1 is GTSNPN and CDR2 is SVGIG in the germline V gene (reference sequence). Germline trimming cut 7 bases from V and 0 bases from J; bases unmatched to any gene: 15. This CDR3 has 19 amino acids. This chain's CDR3 is CAYTIRTSGSLPAKNIQYF. CDR3 sequence (DNA): TGTGCCTATACAATTAGGACTAGCGGGAGCCTGCCAGCCAAAAACATTCAGTACTTC.

The chain carries TRBV6-4 and TRBJ1-6; D remains ambiguous. Trimming shortened V by 10 bases and J by 9 bases, and 25 bases separated the two germline ends. There are 16 residues in the CDR3. The germline V gene has CDR1 MRHNA and CDR2 SNTAGT. Here the CDR3 DNA reads TGTGCCAAAAGGAGAGGGTATAGTGCAGGCGGTTCACCCCTCCACTTT. Amino acid sequence: CAKRRGYSAGGSPLHF.

There are a few counts of this clone. V is TRBV5-1 and J is TRBJ2-7; 8 bases agree with TRBD2. The V segment lost 0 bases and the J segment 0 bases; nucleotides outside the gene matches: 11. CDR1 is SGHRS, CDR2 YFSETQ, per germline. The CDR3 extends over 18 amino acids. CDR3 loop: CASSLEPSGLLSSYEQYF. The CDR3 bases are TGCGCCAGCAGCTTGGAACCTAGCGGGCTCCTTAGCTCCTACGAGCAGTACTTC.

This clone was recorded a few times. The chain carries TRBV7-2 and TRBJ2-1, with D tentatively TRBD2 (6 bases). Trimming pared 1 base from V and 4 bases from J, leaving 20 bases between. The length of the CDR3 is 18 residues. Germline CDR1 is SGHTA and CDR2 is FQGNSA. The CDR3 is CASSLGAGYPKRYNEQFF. The CDR3 DNA reads as TGTGCCAGCAGCTTAGGGGCGGGATACCCCAAGAGATACAATGAGCAGTTCTTC.

The chain employs TRBV19 and TRBJ1-1, with D perhaps matching TRBD1 (5 bases). V lost 7 bases and J lost 0, with 12 bases in between. Germline V CDR1 and CDR2: LNHDA, SQIVND (reference sequence). The CDR3 spans 14 residues. The CDR3: CASTQRGVNTEAFF. The CDR3 coding sequence is TGTGCCAGTACTCAGCGGGGGGTGAACACTGAAGCTTTCTTT.

This clone is a singleton in its sample. The rearrangement links TRBV4-3 to TRBJ2-7; D is possibly TRBD1 (6 bases). Trimming shortened V by 1 base and J by 2 bases, and 12 bases separated the two germline ends. CDR1 LGHNA and CDR2 YSLEER come from the germline V gene. CDR3 length equals 15 residues. The CDR3 is CASSQGGAGAYEQYF. The CDR3 DNA follows: TGCGCCAGCAGCCAAGGGGGCGCAGGGGCCTACGAGCAGTACTTC.

This clone occurred a few times. The chain links TRBV7-8 to TRBJ2-1; TRBD2 aligns across 7 bases. Germline V CDR1 and CDR2: SGHVS, FQNEAQ. Unmatched junction bases numbered 2, after V lost 2 bases and J lost 1 base. This CDR3 has 15 amino acids. Here the CDR3 DNA reads TGTGCCAGCAGCTTACGGGGGGTTTCCTACAATGAGCAGTTCTTC. Translating gives CASSLRGVSYNEQFF.

V is TRBV27 and J is TRBJ2-7; 7 bases agree with TRBD1. V lost 2 bases and J lost 3; bases outside the gene matches: 10. CDR1 is MNHEY, CDR2 SMNVEV, per germline (reference sequence). This CDR3 comprises 16 residues. CDR3 nucleotide sequence: TGTGCCAGCAGTTTACGCGCGACAGGGCTCGACTACGAGCAGTACTTC. Translation: CASSLRATGLDYEQYF.

This CDR3 is CASSLGTGGVAQYF. The DNA of the CDR3 is TGTGCCAGCAGCTTAGGGACAGGGGGTGTAGCCCAGTACTTC. The V call is TRBV7-9, the J call TRBJ2-5; 10 bases map to TRBD1. The germline V gene encodes CDR1 SEHNR and CDR2 FQNEAQ (reference sequence). This CDR3 comprises 14 residues. The V gene end was trimmed by 1 base and the J gene end by 9 bases; junction bases not matched to a gene: 5.

The sample holds one count of this clone. V usage is TRBV28 and J usage is TRBJ1-2; tentatively, D is TRBD1 (5 bases). The CDR3 loop spans 19 amino acids. V shed 10 bases and J shed 5 bases, with 35 bases lying between them. CDR1 is MDHEN and CDR2 is SYDVKM in the germline V gene. In DNA form, the CDR3 reads TGTGCCACCCAGGGTCCGGGGGGTCTAAAGGAACTATGGTGGTATGGCTACACCTTC. This encodes CATQGPGGLKELWWYGYTF.

This clone was seen a few times. The CDR3 protein is CASSVVQLNTEAFF. DNA of the CDR3: TGTGCCAGCAGCGTAGTACAATTGAACACTGAAGCTTTCTTT. V and J are TRBV9 and TRBJ1-1; D is unclear. This CDR3 has 14 residues. Trimming removed 0 bases at V and 0 bases at J, with 6 bases between. The germline CDR1 and CDR2 sequences are SGDLS and YYNGEE.

This chain joins TRBV28 and TRBJ2-7; D might be TRBD1 (6 bases). The CDR3 loop spans 13 amino acids. Per the germline V gene, CDR1 is MDHEN and CDR2 is SYDVKM. The ends were cut back, 5 bases at V and 2 bases at J, with 10 bases in the middle. The CDR3 DNA reads TGTGCCAGCAGTGTGGGACAACCCTACGAGCAGTACTTC. This sequence encodes CASSVGQPYEQYF.

The chain is built from TRBV18 and TRBJ1-1; D may be TRBD1 (5 bases). The germline gives CDR1 KGHSH, CDR2 LQKENI. This CDR3 contains 13 residues. Trimming stripped 6 bases from V and 5 bases from J, with 13 bases between. CDR3 DNA sequence: TGTGCCAGCTCCCCATCAGGGTTAACTGAAGCTTTCTTT. This encodes CASSPSGLTEAFF.

A few counts support this clone. The chain combines TRBV6-5 with TRBJ1-6, with 8 bases fitting TRBD1. This CDR3 region has 15 residues. The germline V gene encodes CDR1 MNHEY and CDR2 SVGAGI. Trimming removed 2 bases from V and 7 bases from J; junction bases left unmatched: 4. The CDR3 nucleotides read TGTGCCAGCAGTTACGGGGACAGGATGAATTCACCCCTCCACTTT. Encoded protein: CASSYGDRMNSPLHF.

V usage is TRBV5-6 and J usage is TRBJ2-1; TRBD2 agrees at 8 bases. V dropped 1 base and J dropped 3; count of bases not matched to a gene: 15. This CDR3 comprises 19 residues. Germline lookup yields CDR1 SGHDT and CDR2 YYEEEE. The CDR3 sequence: CASSLKGGRSGSFYNEQFF. The CDR3 nucleotides read TGTGCCAGCAGCTTGAAAGGGGGGCGAAGCGGGAGTTTCTACAATGAGCAGTTCTTC.

The chain links TRBV18 to TRBJ2-1; maybe TRBD1 (6 bases). V was clipped by 3 bases and J by 7 bases, with 13 bases between them. The CDR3 runs 14 residues. Germline CDR1 KGHSH, CDR2 LQKENI. The CDR3 is CASSPFNRANEQFF. The CDR3 bases are TGTGCCAGCTCACCGTTTAACAGGGCGAATGAGCAGTTCTTC.

The rearrangement links TRBV7-8 to TRBJ1-1; TRBD1 matches 9 bases. The germline V gene has CDR1 SGHVS and CDR2 FQNEAQ. This CDR3 has 15 amino acids. The trim removed 4 bases at V and 6 bases at J, leaving 9 bases unmatched. The CDR3 region has the DNA TGTGCCAGCAGCTCGTACAGGGGGCGCGGATCTGAAGCTTTCTTT. Its protein is CASSSYRGRGSEAFF.

The J gene is TRBJ2-2, the V gene TRBV27; D unclear. Looked up from germline, CDR1 is MNHEY and CDR2 is SMNVEV (reference sequence). V lost 3 bases, J lost 5 bases, and 4 bases lay in between. The CDR3 runs to 12 residues. The CDR3 nucleotides are TGTGCCAGCAGTTTTCTTACCGGGGAGCTGTTTTTT. It codes for CASSFLTGELFF.

This chain connects TRBV29-1 to TRBJ2-5; 7 bases agree with TRBD1. Germline V gene data show CDR1 as SQVTM and CDR2 as ANQGSEA. V was pared by 7 bases and J by 5 bases, with 10 bases of the junction left unmatched. CDR3 size: 13 residues. DNA for the CDR3: TGCAGCGAGAGCAGGGGGTGGCGGGAGACCCAGTACTTC. It translates to CSESRGWRETQYF.

As for this clone: The junction departs from the called germline gene at one end, perhaps through a read error. The chain joins TRBV10-3 to TRBJ2-1; possibly TRBD2 for D (5 bases). Germline CDR1 and CDR2: ENHRY and SYGVKD. This CDR3 region has 12 residues. The CDR3 sequence is CATSSLRDEQFF. The CDR3 nucleotides are TGTGCCACCAGTTCTCTGCGGGATGAGCAGTTCTTC.

The chain carries TRBV7-6 and TRBJ1-3, with 7 bases lining up with TRBD1. Trimming cost V 5 bases and J 4 bases; bases outside gene matches: 2. The CDR3 runs to 13 residues. CDR1 is SGHVS, CDR2 FNYEAQ, per germline. The CDR3 sequence is CASSAGQGNTIYF. CDR3 DNA sequence: TGTGCCAGCAGCGCGGGACAGGGAAACACCATATATTTT. The whole variable domain, remainder taken from reference TRBV7-6 and TRBJ1-3, is GAGVSQSPRYKVTKRGQDVALRCDPISGHVSLYWYRQALGQGPEFLTYFNYEAQQDKSGLPNDRFSAERPEGSISTLTIQRTEQRDSAMYRCASSAGQGNTIYFGEGSWLTVV.

This rearrangement joins TRBV19 to TRBJ1-4; 7 bases align to TRBD1. CDR3 length: 15 residues. CDR1 is LNHDA, CDR2 SQIVND, per germline (reference sequence). With V trimmed by 8 bases and J by 2 bases, 8 bases remained unmatched. CDR3 region: CASLDPGQTNEKLFF. DNA for the CDR3: TGTGCCAGTCTTGACCCGGGACAGACTAATGAAAAACTGTTTTTT.

CDR3 nucleotide sequence: TGTGCCAGCAGCCGCGACCTATACAGGGGAGCTAACTATGGCTACACCTTC. Translation gives CASSRDLYRGANYGYTF. V gene TRBV6-2 or TRBV6-3 combines with J gene TRBJ1-2, with 7 bases identical to TRBD1. V lost 6 bases and J lost 0; bases outside the gene matches: 13. The length of the CDR3 is 17 residues. CDR1 is MNHEY and CDR2 is SVGEGT in the germline V gene.

V is TRBV18 and J is TRBJ1-1; no clear D. CDR3 size: 16 residues. The germline CDR1 and CDR2 sequences are KGHSH and LQKENI. V lost 3 bases to trimming and J lost 5 bases, with 19 bases between them. Here the CDR3 reads CASSPRVKSEATEAFF. The CDR3 DNA reads as TGTGCCAGCTCACCTCGGGTGAAAAGTGAGGCGACTGAAGCTTTCTTT. The entire variable domain, with the rest obtained from reference TRBV18 and TRBJ1-1, is as follows: NAGVMQNPRHLVRRRGQEARLRCSPMKGHSHVYWYRQLPEEGLKFMVYLQKENIIDESGMPKERFSAEFPKEGPSILRIQQVVRGDSAAYFCASSPRVKSEATEAFFGQGTRLTVV.

This rearrangement joins TRBV10-3 to TRBJ2-4; D perhaps matches TRBD1 (5 bases). The CDR3 covers 12 residues. With 3 bases removed from V and 8 bases from J, the gap between germline ends came to 8 bases. Germline V lookup: CDR1 ENHRY, CDR2 SYGVKD. The CDR3 nucleotides read TGTGCCATCAGTGACAGGGATGACATTCAGTACTTC. Encoded protein: CAISDRDDIQYF.

Concerning this clone itself: The junction does not match germline at one end; this may be a read error. The chain has TRBV24-1 and TRBJ2-2; 7 bases fit TRBD2. The CDR3 is made up of 13 amino acids. CDR1 and CDR2 from the germline V gene are KGHDR and SFDVKD. The CDR3 bases are TGCCCCCTTCGGCGGGAGACCGCCGGGGAGCTGTTTTTT. Translation gives CPLRRETAGELFF.

The chain recombines TRBV7-9 with TRBJ1-2, with D unresolved. The CDR3 length is 15 residues. V lost 1 base to trimming and J lost 2 bases, with 11 bases between them. The germline gives CDR1 SEHNR, CDR2 FQNEAQ (reference sequence). The CDR3 coding sequence is TGTGCCAGCAGCTTAGAGGCAGGCCCGAACTATGGCTACACCTTC. It codes for CASSLEAGPNYGYTF.

The chain uses TRBV2 and TRBJ2-1, with no clear D. Germline CDR1 and CDR2: SNHLY and FYNNEI. Trimming removed 4 bases from V and 2 bases from J, with 15 bases in between. This CDR3 has 16 amino acids. Here the CDR3 DNA reads TGTGCCAGCAGTGCCGAACTGATTATCCCCTACAATGAGCAGTTCTTC. Its protein is CASSAELIIPYNEQFF.